This T cell receptor beta chain is drawn from a study of cytomegalovirus exposure and HLA in healthy donors. Study context: The Caucasian-associated ancestry cluster contained 81% of the approximately 410 genotyped donors. Study-wide results and caveats: Later analysis identified 16,951 TCR beta sequences associated with HLA alleles, using a false discovery rate threshold of 0.05.

The study ran its PCR with 60 Vbeta and 13 Jbeta primers. The assay was immunoSEQ multiplex PCR, and TCRdb's table has in-frame clones only and misses some. The sample is made up of about 140,000 clones, and the top ten hold 2% to 3% of it. This CDR3 spans 14 amino acids. Germline CDR1 LNHDA, CDR2 SQIVND (reference sequence). V was cut by 3 bases and J by 7 bases, with 12 bases left in between. About this clone: Its antigen is as yet unknown.

The source material was PBMCs. The J gene is TRBJ2-2, the V gene TRBV19, with D perhaps TRBD1 (6 bases). The origin of this receptor is a man aged 40-55 years in good health and CMV-seronegative. The CDR3 coding sequence is TGTGCCAGTAGTATTGACAGGTCTAGCGGGGAGCTGTTTTTT. The encoded protein is CASSIDRSSGELFF.